The clone carrying this T cell receptor beta chain has just one count. J gave up 7 bases and V 4 bases, and 10 bases lay outside the gene matches. Looked up from germline, CDR1 is SGHVS and CDR2 is FNYEAQ. This CDR3 has 15 residues. The data stem from a study of T cell changes during pregnancy in multiple sclerosis. Sequencing was performed with immunoSEQ multiplex PCR; in TCRdb, only in-frame clones are kept and a portion is missing. The table records around 57,000 clones, 90% to 95% of them present only once. The TCR sequence derives from a female donor in good health, enrolled as a control in a pregnancy study. The chain links TRBV7-6 to TRBJ2-1, with 7 positions matching TRBD2. Sequences were derived from peripheral blood, sampled in the third trimester of pregnancy. The chain's CDR3 is CASSSLAGVGNEQFF. The CDR3, as DNA: TGTGCCAGCAGCTCCCTGGCGGGAGTGGGGAATGAGCAGTTCTTC. The full variable domain, completed using reference TRBV7-6 and TRBJ2-1, is GAGVSQSPRYKVTKRGQDVALRCDPISGHVSLYWYRQALGQGPEFLTYFNYEAQQDKSGLPNDRFSAERPEGSISTLTIQRTEQRDSAMYRCASSSLAGVGNEQFFGPGTRLTVL.